This entry lists 15 T cell receptor beta chains sequenced from one sample in a study of cytomegalovirus exposure and HLA in healthy donors. PCR primers comprised 60 Vbeta and 13 Jbeta primers. Assay: immunoSEQ multiplex PCR; the TCRdb copy retains only in-frame clones and omits some. The sample records 75,000 to 100,000 clones, roughly 70% being singletons. The sequenced sample consisted of PBMCs. Receptors originate from a male donor in good health and CMV-seronegative.

The chain joins TRBV5-1 to TRBJ1-1; TRBD1 might be the D (6 bases). Germline V lookup: CDR1 SGHRS, CDR2 YFSETQ. The CDR3 contains 14 residues. V lost 4 bases and J 0 bases, leaving 10 bases between the germline ends. The CDR3 sequence is CASSTGTMNTEAFF. CDR3 DNA: TGCGCCAGCAGCACTGGGACAATGAACACTGAAGCTTTCTTT.

The CDR3 is CASSAGTGSYEQYF. CDR3 sequence (DNA): TGTGCCAGTAGTGCCGGGACTGGCTCCTACGAGCAGTACTTC. The rearrangement links TRBV19 to TRBJ2-7; a weak D match, TRBD2 (6 bases). Germline V gene lookup returns CDR1 LNHDA and CDR2 SQIVND (reference sequence). Trimming stripped 5 bases from V and 0 bases from J, with 11 bases between. The CDR3 runs to 14 residues. Variable domain in full (rest from reference TRBV19 and TRBJ2-7): DGGITQSPKYLFRKEGQNVTLSCEQNLNHDAMYWYRQDPGQGLRLIYYSQIVNDFQKGDIAEGYSVSREKKESFPLTVTSAQKNPTAFYLCASSAGTGSYEQYFGPGTRLTVT.

This clone appeared a single time. The chain is built from TRBV7-2 and TRBJ1-2; no definite D call. Germline V lookup: CDR1 SGHTA, CDR2 FQGNSA. This CDR3 has 13 residues. Trimming pared 5 bases from V and 4 bases from J, leaving 11 bases between. In nucleotides, the CDR3 is TGTGCCAGCAGCACAACCCCCATCTATGGCTACACCTTC. Its translation: CASSTTPIYGYTF.

J is TRBJ1-2 and V is TRBV30; D is ambiguous. This CDR3 has 11 residues. V lost 3 bases to trimming and J lost 4 bases, with 6 bases between them. Germline V gene sequence: CDR1 GTSNPN, CDR2 SVGIG (reference sequence). CDR3 residues: CAWRPIYGYTF. DNA for the CDR3: TGTGCCTGGAGGCCTATCTATGGCTACACCTTC.

The chain carries TRBV21-1 and TRBJ2-1; TRBD2 is taken as the D call from the table, unchecked against the DNA. TRBV21-1 is noted as a pseudogene. The CDR3 totals 13 residues. The CDR3 is CANPILATYEQFF. CDR3 nucleotides: TGTGCCAACCCCATACTAGCGACCTATGAGCAGTTCTTC.

The V call is TRBV7-3, the J call TRBJ1-1; 7 bases fit TRBD1. The germline V gene encodes CDR1 SGHTA and CDR2 FQGTGA. The CDR3 totals 13 residues. Losses at the gene ends were 6 bases for V and 5 bases for J; bases not matched to a gene: 6. CDR3 sequence reads: CASSLDRYTEAFF. CDR3 DNA sequence: TGTGCCAGCAGTTTGGACAGGTATACTGAAGCTTTCTTT.

CDR3 protein: CATSNGLAVYNEQFF. The CDR3 nucleotides read TGTGCCACCAGCAACGGACTAGCGGTCTACAATGAGCAGTTCTTC. The chain is built from TRBV15 and TRBJ2-1, with 10 bases matching TRBD2. The junction had 3 bases not matched to a gene; V was cut back by 4 bases and J by 3 bases. Germline V CDR1 and CDR2: LNHNV, YYDKDF (reference sequence). The CDR3 has 15 residues.

The J gene is TRBJ2-3, the V gene TRBV4-2, with 12 bases aligning to TRBD2. Germline CDR1 LGHNA, CDR2 YNFKEQ. The CDR3 covers 16 residues. Trimming took 4 bases from V and 2 from J; bases not matched to a gene: 4. The CDR3 nucleotides read TGTGCCAGCAGCCCTAGCGGGAGGGCAATCACAGATACGCAGTATTTT. Translating gives CASSPSGRAITDTQYF.

This rearrangement joins TRBV7-2 to TRBJ2-4; 8 bases align to TRBD1. The trim removed 1 base at V and 4 bases at J, leaving 3 bases unmatched. The CDR3 totals 15 residues. Germline V lookup: CDR1 SGHTA, CDR2 FQGNSA. The CDR3 coding sequence is TGTGCCAGCAGCTTAGGCGGGACAGGAAAAAACATTCAGTACTTC. Translated: CASSLGGTGKNIQYF.

The rearrangement joins TRBV19 to TRBJ2-5; 14 positions agree with TRBD2. Germline lookup yields CDR1 LNHDA and CDR2 SQIVND (reference sequence). The V and J ends lost 4 bases and 3 bases, in that order; junction bases with no gene match: 4. The CDR3 is 16 residues long. The CDR3 DNA sequence: TGTGCCAGTAGTAGACTAGCGGGAGGGCCTGAAGAGACCCAGTACTTC. Encoded protein: CASSRLAGGPEETQYF.

The sample holds a few counts of this clone. The chain joins TRBV2 to TRBJ1-5; possibly TRBD1 for D (5 bases). The CDR3 runs to 15 residues. Germline CDR1 reads SNHLY; CDR2 reads FYNNEI. Between the trimmed V and J ends, which lost 2 bases and 6 bases, there was a span of 14 bases. The CDR3, as DNA: TGTGCCAGCAGTGAACTTAGGGGTTCGGGTCAGCCCCAGCATTTT. Translation gives CASSELRGSGQPQHF.

The genes are TRBV5-1 and TRBJ1-2; 9 bases fit TRBD1. V lost 4 bases, J lost 8 bases, and 6 bases stayed unmatched. The CDR3 covers 13 residues. Germline V lookup: CDR1 SGHRS, CDR2 YFSETQ. CDR3 sequence (DNA): TGCGCCAGCAGCATCGGGACAGGGCACGGCTACACCTTC. Protein: CASSIGTGHGYTF.

The V and J genes are TRBV7-3 and TRBJ1-1, with D possibly TRBD1 on 6 matching bases. Trimming removed 5 bases from V and 5 bases from J, with 15 bases in between. The CDR3 length is 14 residues. CDR1 and CDR2 from the germline V gene are SGHTA and FQGTGA. The CDR3 nucleotides are TGTGCCAGCAGCCAACAGGGATTTGAAACTGAAGCTTTCTTT. This encodes CASSQQGFETEAFF.

The gene calls are TRBV29-1 and TRBJ1-4; 10 nucleotides match TRBD1. This CDR3 comprises 14 residues. Germline-derived CDR1 and CDR2 are SQVTM and ANQGSEA. With V trimmed by 6 bases and J by 6 bases, 7 bases remained unmatched. Here the CDR3 reads CSVLSTGGYEKLFF. The DNA for the CDR3 is TGCAGCGTCCTATCGACAGGGGGCTATGAAAAACTGTTTTTT.

This chain connects TRBV28 to TRBJ1-1; TRBD1 is a possible D gene (5 bases). The germline V gene encodes CDR1 MDHEN and CDR2 SYDVKM. The CDR3 covers 14 residues. Trimming stripped 5 bases from V and 5 bases from J, with 15 bases between. DNA for the CDR3: TGTGCCAGCAGTGCCCCAGGGAGGAGAACTGAAGCTTTCTTT. This gives the protein CASSAPGRRTEAFF.